The present T cell receptor (beta chain) was sequenced within a study of cytotoxic CD8 clonotypes in ibrutinib-treated CLL. On the study more broadly: Overall, some 25 responses were partial and 2 complete; following median roughly 70 months, roughly 15 patients stayed remitted and some 12 progressed. Sequencing produced an average of roughly 280,000 productive templates and tens of thousands of productive rearrangements per sample.

This clone is medium-sized (0.01 to 0.1%) by share. Its antigen is still unknown. General observations from the study: Sustained-remission and progressing patients' sampling times differed.

The TCR beta libraries used 2 to 2.5 micrograms of genomic DNA that came from cryopreserved PBMCs. Repertoires were generated with immunoSEQ multiplex PCR, while TCRdb's copy carries only in-frame clones and drops some. The data hold about 12,000 clones, with around 68% observed a single time. The TCR comes from a human donor with chronic lymphocytic leukemia. Sequencing used PBMCs, obtained before ibrutinib treatment.

This CDR3 reads CASRRYRGDQPQHF. CDR3 in DNA: TGTGCCAGCAGACGGTATCGAGGCGATCAGCCCCAGCATTTT. The chain recombines TRBV6-1 with TRBJ1-5; D uncertain. The V and J ends lost 6 bases and 5 bases respectively, with 14 bases between them. Germline CDR1 and CDR2: MNHNS and SASEGT. The CDR3 covers 14 residues.